This TCR beta chain stems from a study of a mutant IDH1 vaccine in newly diagnosed glioma. Overall study: The V12 visit happened in week 35, and the V13 visit happened in week 47.

Germline CDR1 SGHTA, CDR2 FQGTGA. This CDR3 has 14 amino acids. The junction had 4 bases not matched to a gene; V was cut back by 3 bases and J by 3 bases. In regard to this clone: The antigen remains unidentified.

Assay used: immunoSEQ multiplex PCR; TCRdb lists only in-frame clones, some missing. This table holds 50,000 to 70,000 clones, roughly nine tenths found once. The time point denotes: week 35, safety follow-up. All doses held 300 ug of mutant IDH1 20-mer peptide, with topical imiquimod. This TCR derives from a man aged 35 to 55 with glioma. This specimen consisted of PBMCs, obtained from a glioma patient whose treatment included an IDH1 peptide vaccine. The chain recombines TRBV7-3 with TRBJ2-7, with 8 bases matching TRBD2. As DNA, the CDR3 is TGTGCCAGCAGCTTGGCGGGGGGAAACTACGAGCAGTACTTC. It specifies CASSLAGGNYEQYF.